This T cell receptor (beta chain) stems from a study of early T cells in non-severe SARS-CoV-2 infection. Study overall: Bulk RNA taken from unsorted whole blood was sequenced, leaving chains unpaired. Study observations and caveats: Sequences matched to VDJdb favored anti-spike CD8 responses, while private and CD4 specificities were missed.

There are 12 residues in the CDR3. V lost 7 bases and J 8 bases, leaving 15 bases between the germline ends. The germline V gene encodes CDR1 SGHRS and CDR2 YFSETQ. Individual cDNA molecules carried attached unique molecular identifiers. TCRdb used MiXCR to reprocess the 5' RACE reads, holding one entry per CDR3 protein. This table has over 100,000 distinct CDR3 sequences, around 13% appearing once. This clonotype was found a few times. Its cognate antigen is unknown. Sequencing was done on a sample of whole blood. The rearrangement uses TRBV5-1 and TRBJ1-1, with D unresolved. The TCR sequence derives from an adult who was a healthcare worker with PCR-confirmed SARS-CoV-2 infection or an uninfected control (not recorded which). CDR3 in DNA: TGCGCCAGCGGACCTAACGTGGGGGAAGCTTTCTTT. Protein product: CASGPNVGEAFF. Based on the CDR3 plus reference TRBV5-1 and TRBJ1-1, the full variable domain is KAGVTQTPRYLIKTRGQQVTLSCSPISGHRSVSWYQQTPGQGLQFLFEYFSETQRNKGNFPGRFSGRQFSNSRSEMNVSTLELGDSALYLCASGPNVGEAFFGQGTRLTVV.